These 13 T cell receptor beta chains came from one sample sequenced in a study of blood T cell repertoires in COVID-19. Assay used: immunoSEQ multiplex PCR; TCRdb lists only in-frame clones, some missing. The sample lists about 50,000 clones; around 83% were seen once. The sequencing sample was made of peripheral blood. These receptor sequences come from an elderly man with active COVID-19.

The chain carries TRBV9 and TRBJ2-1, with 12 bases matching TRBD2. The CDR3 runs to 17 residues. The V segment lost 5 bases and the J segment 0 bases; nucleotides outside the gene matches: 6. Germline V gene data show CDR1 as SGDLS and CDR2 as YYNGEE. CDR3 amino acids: CASSTTSGRYSYNEQFF. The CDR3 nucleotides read TGTGCCAGCAGTACAACTAGCGGGAGGTACTCCTACAATGAGCAGTTCTTC.

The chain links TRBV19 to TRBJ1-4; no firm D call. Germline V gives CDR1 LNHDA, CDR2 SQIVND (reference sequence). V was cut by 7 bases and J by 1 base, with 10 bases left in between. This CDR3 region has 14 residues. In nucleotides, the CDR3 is TGTGCCAGTACCCCTCCAGGAACTAATGAAAAACTGTTTTTT. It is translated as CASTPPGTNEKLFF.

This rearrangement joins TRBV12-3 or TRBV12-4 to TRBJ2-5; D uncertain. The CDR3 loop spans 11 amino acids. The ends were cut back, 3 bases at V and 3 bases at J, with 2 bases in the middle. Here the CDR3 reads CASSFKETQYF. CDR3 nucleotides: TGTGCCAGCAGTTTCAAAGAGACCCAGTACTTC.

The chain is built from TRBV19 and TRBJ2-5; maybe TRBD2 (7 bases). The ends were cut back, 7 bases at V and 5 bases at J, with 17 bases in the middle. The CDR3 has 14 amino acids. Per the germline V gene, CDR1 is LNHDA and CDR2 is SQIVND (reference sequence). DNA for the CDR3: TGTGCCAGTAACGATGCAGGGGAGGGGGAGACCCAGTACTTC. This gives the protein CASNDAGEGETQYF. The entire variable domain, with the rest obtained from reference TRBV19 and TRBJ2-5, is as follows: DGGITQSPKYLFRKEGQNVTLSCEQNLNHDAMYWYRQDPGQGLRLIYYSQIVNDFQKGDIAEGYSVSREKKESFPLTVTSAQKNPTAFYLCASNDAGEGETQYFGPGTRLLVL.

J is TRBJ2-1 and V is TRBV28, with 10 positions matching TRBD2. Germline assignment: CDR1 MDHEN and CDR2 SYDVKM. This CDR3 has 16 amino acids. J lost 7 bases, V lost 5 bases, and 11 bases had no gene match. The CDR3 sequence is CASSHRSSGSMNEQFF. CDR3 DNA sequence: TGTGCCAGCAGTCACCGCTCTAGCGGGAGTATGAATGAGCAGTTCTTC.

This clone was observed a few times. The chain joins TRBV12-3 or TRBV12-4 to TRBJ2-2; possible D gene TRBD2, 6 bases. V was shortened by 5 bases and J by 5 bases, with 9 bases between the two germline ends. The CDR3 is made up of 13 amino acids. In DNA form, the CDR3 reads TGTGCCAGCAGTCGCAGCGGGACCGGGGAGCTGTTTTTT. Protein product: CASSRSGTGELFF.

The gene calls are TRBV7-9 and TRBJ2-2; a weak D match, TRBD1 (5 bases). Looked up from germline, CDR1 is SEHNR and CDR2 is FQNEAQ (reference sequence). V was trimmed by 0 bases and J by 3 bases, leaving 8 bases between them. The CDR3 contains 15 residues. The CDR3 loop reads CASSLAGADTGELFF. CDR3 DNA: TGTGCCAGCAGCTTAGCAGGGGCGGACACCGGGGAGCTGTTTTTT.

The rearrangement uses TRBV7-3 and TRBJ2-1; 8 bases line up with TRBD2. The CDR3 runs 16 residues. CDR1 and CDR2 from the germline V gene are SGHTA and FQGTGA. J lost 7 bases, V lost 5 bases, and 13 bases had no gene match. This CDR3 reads CASSPIPLAGGNEQFF. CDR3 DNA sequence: TGTGCCAGCAGCCCAATCCCCCTAGCGGGTGGGAATGAGCAGTTCTTC.

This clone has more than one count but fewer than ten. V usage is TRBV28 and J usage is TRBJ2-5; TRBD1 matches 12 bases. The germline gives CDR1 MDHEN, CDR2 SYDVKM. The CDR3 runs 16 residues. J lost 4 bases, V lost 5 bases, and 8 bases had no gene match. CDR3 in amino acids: CASSPPGQGARETQYF. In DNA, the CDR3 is TGTGCCAGCAGTCCACCGGGACAGGGGGCGCGAGAGACCCAGTACTTC.

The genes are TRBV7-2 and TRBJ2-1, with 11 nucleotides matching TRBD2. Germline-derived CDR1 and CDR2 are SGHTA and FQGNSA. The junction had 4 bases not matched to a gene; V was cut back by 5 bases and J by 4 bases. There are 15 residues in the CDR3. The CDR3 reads CASSTTSGSYNEQFF. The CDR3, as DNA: TGTGCCAGCAGCACTACTAGCGGGAGTTACAATGAGCAGTTCTTC.

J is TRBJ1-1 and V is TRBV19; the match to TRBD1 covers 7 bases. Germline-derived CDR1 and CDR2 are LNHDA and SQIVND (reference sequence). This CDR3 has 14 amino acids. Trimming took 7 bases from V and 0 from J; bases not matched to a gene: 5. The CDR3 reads CASIQQGMNTEAFF. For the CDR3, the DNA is TGTGCCAGTATCCAACAGGGGATGAACACTGAAGCTTTCTTT.

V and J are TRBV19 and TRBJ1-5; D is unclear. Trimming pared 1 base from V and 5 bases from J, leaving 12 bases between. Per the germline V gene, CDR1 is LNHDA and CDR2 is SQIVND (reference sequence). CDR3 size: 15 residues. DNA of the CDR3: TGTGCCAGTAGTATAGTGCCGACAAACTATCAGCCCCAGCATTTT. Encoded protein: CASSIVPTNYQPQHF.

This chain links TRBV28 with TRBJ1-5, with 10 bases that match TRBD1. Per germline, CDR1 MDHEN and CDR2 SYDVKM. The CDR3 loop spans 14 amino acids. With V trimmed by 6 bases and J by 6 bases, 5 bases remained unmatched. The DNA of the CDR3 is TGTGCCAGCAGCGAGACAGGGGGCGTTCAGCCCCAGCATTTT. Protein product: CASSETGGVQPQHF.